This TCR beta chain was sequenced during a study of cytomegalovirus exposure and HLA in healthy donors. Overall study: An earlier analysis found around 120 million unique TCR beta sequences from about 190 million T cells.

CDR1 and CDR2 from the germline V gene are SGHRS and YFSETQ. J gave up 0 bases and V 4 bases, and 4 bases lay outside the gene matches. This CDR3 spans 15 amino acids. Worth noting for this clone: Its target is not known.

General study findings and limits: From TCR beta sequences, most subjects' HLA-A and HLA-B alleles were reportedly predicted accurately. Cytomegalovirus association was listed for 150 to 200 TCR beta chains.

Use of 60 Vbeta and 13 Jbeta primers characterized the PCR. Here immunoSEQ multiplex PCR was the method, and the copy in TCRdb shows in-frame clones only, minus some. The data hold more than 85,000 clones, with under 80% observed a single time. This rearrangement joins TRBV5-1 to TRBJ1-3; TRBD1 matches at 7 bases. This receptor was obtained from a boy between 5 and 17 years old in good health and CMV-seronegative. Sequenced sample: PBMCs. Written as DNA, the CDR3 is TGCGCCAGCAGCCGGGACAGTTCCTCTGGAAACACCATATATTTT. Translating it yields CASSRDSSSGNTIYF.